This T cell receptor beta chain came from a study of technical replicates of blood from four donors. TCRdb keeps only in-frame clones here, not all; method: immunoSEQ multiplex PCR. The table lists approximately 81,000 clones, approximately 96% of them singletons, with roughly 0.37% in the top ten. Input material: T cells isolated from PBMCs. This receptor was obtained from a human donor in good health.

DNA of the CDR3: TGTGCCAGCAGCGTACAGGGTGTGGGGGGAAATACGCAGTATTTT. Translating it yields CASSVQGVGGNTQYF. The genes are TRBV9 and TRBJ2-3; D is possibly TRBD2 (6 bases). The V and J ends lost 1 base and 7 bases respectively, with 16 bases between them. The CDR3 loop spans 15 amino acids. Germline V gene sequence: CDR1 SGDLS, CDR2 YYNGEE.